This paragraph reports one TCR beta chain. The CDR3 sequence is 13 residues long. CDR1 and CDR2 (germline): LNHDA, SQIVND (reference sequence). The V gene lost 5 bases and the J gene lost 7 bases, with 14 bases spanning the gap. These data belong to a study of T cells in localized non-small cell lung cancer. Profiling relied on immunoSEQ multiplex PCR, and the TCRdb table lists in-frame clones only, not all of them. The data show around 94,000 clones, roughly 89% seen once. The rearrangement links TRBV19 to TRBJ1-2; D gene uncertain. The sequencing here drew on peripheral blood, taken before any cancer treatment. This TCR was sampled from a man aged 40-75 years with stage I squamous cell lung carcinoma. The chain's CDR3 is CASSVEGSGGYTF. CDR3 coding DNA: TGTGCCAGTAGTGTGGAAGGGTCAGGTGGCTACACCTTC.